This TCR beta chain is drawn from a study of cytomegalovirus exposure and HLA in healthy donors. The sample holds a few counts of this clone. PCR used 60 Vbeta primers and 13 Jbeta primers. Measured with immunoSEQ multiplex PCR; TCRdb has only the in-frame clones, and not every one. Of about 160,000 clones listed, over 65% are singletons. CDR1 MNHEY and CDR2 SVGAGI come from the germline V gene. There are 14 residues in the CDR3. V was clipped by 6 bases and J by 3 bases; unmatched bases: 7. This sequence was found in a man aged 40-49 years in good health and CMV-seropositive. V and J are TRBV6-5 and TRBJ1-1; 7 bases agree with TRBD1. The specimen sequenced was PBMCs. The CDR3 nucleotides are TGTGCCAGCAGGGAGAACAGGGGTTACACTGAAGCTTTCTTT. It yields the protein CASRENRGYTEAFF.